Below, one T cell receptor beta chain is given with its context. Its antigen is not known. The data derive from a study of cytomegalovirus exposure and HLA in healthy donors. As for the study in general: A previous analysis identified approximately 120 million unique TCR beta sequences derived from 180 million or so T cells.

Findings of the study overall: Most likely, a cluster of highly shared sequence variants arose as a sequencing artifact. Previously analyzed data showed that most TCR beta V segments were productive at a frequency of about 87% or about 30%. The study assumed roughly uniform donor sequencing depth for presence/absence analyses.

Amplification used 60 Vbeta primers and 13 Jbeta primers. Assay used: immunoSEQ multiplex PCR; TCRdb lists only in-frame clones, some missing. The table lists about 120,000 clones, about 70% of them singletons. Germline CDR1 SGHTA, CDR2 FQGNSA. This CDR3 is built from 14 residues. V shed 5 bases and J 4 bases; nucleotides not matched to a gene: 6. The material sequenced was PBMCs. The sequence was obtained from a human donor in good health. The chain employs TRBV7-2 and TRBJ1-1; 8 nucleotides align to TRBD1. The CDR3 DNA follows: TGTGCCAGCAGCATACAGGGGGGGAGCACTGAAGCTTTCTTT. The encoded protein is CASSIQGGSTEAFF.